The entry below gives a single T cell receptor (beta chain) sequence along with its context. Antigen unknown. Assay: immunoSEQ multiplex PCR; the TCRdb copy retains only in-frame clones and omits some. The sample includes about 64,000 clones, roughly 80% of them seen just once. This sample is part of a study of T cell responses to AZD1222 COVID-19 vaccine. Study outcomes and limitations: Samples come after the peak T cell response, not at day 14.

Looked up from germline, CDR1 is KGHDR and CDR2 is SFDVKD. V lost 9 bases and J lost 0, with 17 bases in between. The CDR3 contains 17 residues. Recipients boosted at about 4 weeks or about 12 weeks are pooled. The genes are TRBV24-1 and TRBJ1-6; D might be TRBD1 (5 bases). The clonotype originates from an adult who received the AZD1222 COVID-19 vaccine. Specimen: peripheral blood, collected 28 days after the second AZD1222 dose. CDR3 nucleotides: TGTGCCACCTCTGTGCGGGGCTCCACCTCCTATAATTCACCCCTCCACTTT. Translating it yields CATSVRGSTSYNSPLHF.